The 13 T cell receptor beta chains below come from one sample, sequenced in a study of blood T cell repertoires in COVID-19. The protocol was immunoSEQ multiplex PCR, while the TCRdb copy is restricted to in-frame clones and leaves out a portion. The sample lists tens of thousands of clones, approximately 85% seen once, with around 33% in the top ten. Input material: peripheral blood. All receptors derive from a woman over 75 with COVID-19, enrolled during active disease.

CDR3 nucleotides: TGTGCCAGCAGCCAATTTACAGGGGCCACTAATGAAAAACTGTTTTTT. It specifies CASSQFTGATNEKLFF. J is TRBJ1-4 and V is TRBV4-2; TRBD1 aligns across 7 bases. Germline V lookup: CDR1 LGHNA, CDR2 YNFKEQ. V shed 2 bases, J shed 2 bases, and the junction held 5 bases outside the gene matches. CDR3 length: 16 amino acids.

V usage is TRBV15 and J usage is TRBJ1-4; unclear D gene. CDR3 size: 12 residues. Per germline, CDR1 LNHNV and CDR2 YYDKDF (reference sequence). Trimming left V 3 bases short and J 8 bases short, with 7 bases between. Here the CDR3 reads CATSRSSEKLFF. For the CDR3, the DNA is TGTGCCACCAGCAGGTCTAGCGAAAAACTGTTTTTT.

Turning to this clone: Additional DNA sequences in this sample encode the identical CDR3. The CDR3 protein is CASSLGGGASDTQYF. CDR3 in DNA: TGTGCCAGCAGCTTAGGAGGGGGTGCATCGGATACGCAGTATTTT. The genes are TRBV11-3 and TRBJ2-3; D might be TRBD1 (6 bases). Germline CDR1 reads SGHNT; CDR2 reads YENEEA. With 1 base removed from V and 6 bases from J, the gap between germline ends came to 14 bases. The CDR3 is made up of 15 amino acids.

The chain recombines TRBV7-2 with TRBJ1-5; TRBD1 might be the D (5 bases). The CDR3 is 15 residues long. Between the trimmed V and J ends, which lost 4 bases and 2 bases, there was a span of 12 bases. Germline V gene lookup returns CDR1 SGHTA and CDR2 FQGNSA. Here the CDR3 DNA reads TGTGCCAGCAGCTCACAGGTGTCGGGCAATCAGCCCCAGCATTTT. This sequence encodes CASSSQVSGNQPQHF.

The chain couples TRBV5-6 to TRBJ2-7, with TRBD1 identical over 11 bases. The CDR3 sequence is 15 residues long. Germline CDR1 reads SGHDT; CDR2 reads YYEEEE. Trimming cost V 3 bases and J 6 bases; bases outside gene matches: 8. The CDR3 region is CASSYGGTGGSEQYF. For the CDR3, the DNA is TGTGCCAGCAGCTATGGTGGGACAGGGGGAAGCGAGCAGTACTTC.

CDR3 protein: CASSLQGGPYGYTF. CDR3 DNA sequence: TGTGCCAGCAGCCTGCAGGGGGGTCCCTATGGCTACACCTTC. This rearrangement joins TRBV5-4 to TRBJ1-2; 7 nucleotides agree with TRBD1. Germline V gene lookup returns CDR1 SGHNT and CDR2 YYREEE (reference sequence). This CDR3 spans 14 amino acids. V lost 4 bases, J lost 4 bases, and 7 bases stayed unmatched.

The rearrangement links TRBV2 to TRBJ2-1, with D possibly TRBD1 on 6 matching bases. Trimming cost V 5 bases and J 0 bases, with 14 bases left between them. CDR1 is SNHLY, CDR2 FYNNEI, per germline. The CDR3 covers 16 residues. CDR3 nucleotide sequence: TGTGCCAGCAGTACTAGGGACACGAGCTCCTACAATGAGCAGTTCTTC. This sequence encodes CASSTRDTSSYNEQFF.

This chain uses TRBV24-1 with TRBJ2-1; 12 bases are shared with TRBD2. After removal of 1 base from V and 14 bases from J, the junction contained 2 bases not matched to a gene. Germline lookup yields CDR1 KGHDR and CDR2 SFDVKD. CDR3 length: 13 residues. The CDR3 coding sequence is TGTGCCACCAGTGATTTTCTAGCGGGAGGGGAGTTCTTC. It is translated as CATSDFLAGGEFF.

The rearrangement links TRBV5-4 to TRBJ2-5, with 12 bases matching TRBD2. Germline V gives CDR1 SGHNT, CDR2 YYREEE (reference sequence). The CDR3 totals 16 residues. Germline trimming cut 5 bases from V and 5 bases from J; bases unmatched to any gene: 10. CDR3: CASSSRLAGVLETQYF. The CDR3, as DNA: TGTGCCAGCAGTTCGCGACTAGCGGGAGTTTTGGAGACCCAGTACTTC. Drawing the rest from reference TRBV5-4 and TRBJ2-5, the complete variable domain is ETGVTQSPTHLIKTRGQQVTLRCSSQSGHNTVSWYQQALGQGPQFIFQYYREEENGRGNFPPRFSGLQFPNYSSELNVNALELDDSALYLCASSSRLAGVLETQYFGPGTRLLVL.

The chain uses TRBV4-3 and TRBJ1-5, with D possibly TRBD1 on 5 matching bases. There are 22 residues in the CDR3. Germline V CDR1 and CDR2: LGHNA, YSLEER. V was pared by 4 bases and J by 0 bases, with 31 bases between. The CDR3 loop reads CASSPKIQPQGANSDSNQPQHF. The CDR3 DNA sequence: TGCGCCAGCAGCCCAAAGATTCAACCCCAAGGGGCGAACTCCGATAGCAATCAGCCCCAGCATTTT.

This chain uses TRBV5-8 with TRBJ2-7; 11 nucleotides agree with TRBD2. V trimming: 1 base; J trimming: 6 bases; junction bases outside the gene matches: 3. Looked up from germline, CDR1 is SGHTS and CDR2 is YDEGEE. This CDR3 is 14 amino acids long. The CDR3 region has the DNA TGTGCCAGCAGCTTGACTAGCGGGAGACCCGAGCAGTACTTC. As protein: CASSLTSGRPEQYF.

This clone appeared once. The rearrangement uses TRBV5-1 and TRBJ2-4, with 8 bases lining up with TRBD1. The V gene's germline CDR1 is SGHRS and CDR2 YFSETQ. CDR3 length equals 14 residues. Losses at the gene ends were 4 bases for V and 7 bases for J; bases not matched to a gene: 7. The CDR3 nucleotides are TGCGCCAGCAGCGACGACAGGGGCGGGAACATTCAGTACTTC. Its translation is CASSDDRGGNIQYF. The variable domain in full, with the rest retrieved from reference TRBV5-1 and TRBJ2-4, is KAGVTQTPRYLIKTRGQQVTLSCSPISGHRSVSWYQQTPGQGLQFLFEYFSETQRNKGNFPGRFSGRQFSNSRSEMNVSTLELGDSALYLCASSDDRGGNIQYFGAGTRLSVL.

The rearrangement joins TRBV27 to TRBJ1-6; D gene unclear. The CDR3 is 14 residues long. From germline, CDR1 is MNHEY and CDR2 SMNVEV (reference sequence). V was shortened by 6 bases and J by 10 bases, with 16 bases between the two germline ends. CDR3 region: CASSSFRDLSPLHF. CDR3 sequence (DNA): TGTGCCAGCAGCTCTTTCCGCGATTTGTCACCCCTCCACTTT.